A selection of T cell receptor beta chains follows, all from one sample in a study of monozygotic twins with inflammatory bowel disease. TCRdb re-analyzed the 5' RACE reads; it lists each CDR3 protein once, without DNA. The sample spans 93,000 or so distinct CDR3 sequences; the ten largest clones claim 1.5% to 2%. The sequenced sample was blood. These receptor sequences come from a human donor with ulcerative colitis or Crohn's disease, or a healthy co-twin of an affected twin (not recorded which). The CDR3 runs from the conserved cysteine through the conserved F or W. Fields, in order: V gene, J gene, CDR3 protein.

TRBV5-4	TRBJ2-1	CASSRSGGIEDEQFF
TRBV3-1	TRBJ2-1	CASSQDLGLLQFF
TRBV5-6	TRBJ2-7	CASSLAGQTYEQYF
TRBV21-1	TRBJ2-7	CASSTPGTGGKLYEQYF
TRBV6-5	TRBJ2-7	CASRAISSYEQYF
TRBV6-2/TRBV6-3	TRBJ2-1	CASSGVGGPGDEQFF
TRBV7-6	TRBJ2-5	CASSPGRGKTQYF
TRBV4-3	TRBJ2-5	CASSQDPRGGETQYF
TRBV4-3	TRBJ2-7	CASSQGVWGLYEQYF
TRBV7-3	TRBJ2-1	CASSLTGRNEQFF
TRBV6-1	TRBJ2-4	CASSRGQGQNIQYF
TRBV6-5	TRBJ1-1	CASSYRNEAFF
TRBV5-1	TRBJ2-7	CASSWEGESSYEQYF
TRBV28	TRBJ1-2	CASSQGASNYGYTF
TRBV20-1	TRBJ2-7	CSVRGYNYEQYF
TRBV20-1	TRBJ2-1	CSARMGQHNEQFF
TRBV7-9	TRBJ2-7	CASSHLSGTPTYEQYF
TRBV12-3/TRBV12-4	TRBJ1-1	CASSPGGDSTEAFF
TRBV11-2	TRBJ2-1	CASSMTGAKYNEQFF
TRBV6-5	TRBJ1-1	CASSYEPWWAKARDEAFF
TRBV11-2	TRBJ2-1	CASSLRTGSGNEQFF
TRBV4-3	TRBJ2-7	CASSQDSGKDYEQYF
TRBV7-2	TRBJ2-1	CASSLAGGSYLNEQFF
TRBV6-5	TRBJ2-1	CASSYSNSGGANEQFF
TRBV7-2	TRBJ2-5	CASSPPHGEPQYF
TRBV10-3	TRBJ1-5	CAISEGTGYNQPQHF
TRBV10-3	TRBJ2-3	CAIKKASDTQYF
TRBV28	TRBJ2-7	CASYSRTYEQYF
TRBV7-8	TRBJ2-2	CASSFQQITGELFF
TRBV27	TRBJ2-3	CASSSGLGGKTPDTQYF
TRBV5-1	TRBJ2-3	CASSPPALAGGTDTQYF
TRBV29-1	TRBJ2-5	CSVVTSGIETQYF
TRBV12-3/TRBV12-4	TRBJ2-7	CASSLVTTSGQGNAYEQYF
TRBV5-1	TRBJ2-1	CASSLVPDKPFF
TRBV27	TRBJ2-2	CASYSGRPTNTGELFF
TRBV7-9	TRBJ2-7	CASSLAPKVSSYEQYF
TRBV4-3	TRBJ2-6	CASSQELSGANVLTF
TRBV5-1	TRBJ2-2	CASNRGEGGELFF
TRBV20-1	TRBJ2-7	CSASRPGLAGNLFYEQYF
TRBV4-3	TRBJ2-3	CASSQDLPPSYTDTQYF
TRBV5-6	TRBJ2-3	CASSLEGQDVGTQYF
TRBV12-3/TRBV12-4	TRBJ2-1	CASRYRVTYNEQFF
TRBV5-6	TRBJ2-5	CASSLGGQGITETQYF
TRBV4-3	TRBJ1-1	CASSQDLPTEAFF
TRBV7-8	TRBJ1-5	CASSEQGSYSNQPQHF
TRBV10-3	TRBJ1-1	CAISEIHTNTEAFF